This entry is about one T cell receptor (beta chain). This sample is drawn from a study of blood T cell repertoires in COVID-19. Background on the study: Sites across the United States, Italy and Spain contributed samples from acute and convalescent COVID-19. Nucleic acid was either cDNA or gDNA, and it came from T cells, B-cell-depleted T cells, or PBMCs.

The Seattle site enrolled patients during active infection and followed them longitudinally. Clones were read by immunoSEQ multiplex PCR, and TCRdb kept only the in-frame ones, dropping some. The sample records some 400,000 clones, 70% to 90% being singletons. V gave up 5 bases and J gave up 1 base; unmatched junction bases: 7. This CDR3 spans 16 amino acids. CDR1 and CDR2 from the germline V gene are MGHDK and SYGVNS. The chain recombines TRBV25-1 with TRBJ2-2, with 7 bases identical to TRBD1. The clonotype comes from a woman aged 55-75 years with COVID-19, enrolled during active disease. Sequenced: peripheral blood. For the CDR3, the DNA is TGTGCCAGCAGTAATGACAGGGCGGTGAACACCGGGGAGCTGTTTTTT. Residues: CASSNDRAVNTGELFF. Full variable domain (outside the CDR3, taken from reference TRBV25-1 and TRBJ2-2): EADIYQTPRYLVIGTGKKITLECSQTMGHDKMYWYQQDPGMELHLIHYSYGVNSTEKGDLSSESTVSRIRTEHFPLTLESARPSHTSQYLCASSNDRAVNTGELFFGEGSRLTVL.